The 10 T cell receptor beta chains in this list originate from one sample, sequenced in a study of cytomegalovirus exposure and HLA in healthy donors. The PCR employed 60 Vbeta primers together with 13 Jbeta primers. Clones were read by immunoSEQ multiplex PCR, and TCRdb kept only the in-frame ones, dropping some. In the table there are around 170,000 clones, 75% to 90% of which are singletons. Sequencing was carried out using PBMCs. The receptors come from a man in his forties or fifties in good health and CMV-seropositive.

The rearrangement joins TRBV5-6 to TRBJ2-2, with a weak D call TRBD1 (6 bases). Trimming shortened V by 0 bases and J by 1 base, and 13 bases separated the two germline ends. The CDR3 sequence is 17 residues long. Germline CDR1 and CDR2: SGHDT and YYEEEE. CDR3 nucleotides: TGTGCCAGCAGCTTGGGTGGGACAACCTTGAACACCGGGGAGCTGTTTTTT. This sequence encodes CASSLGGTTLNTGELFF.

The CDR3 reads CASSGTTGTDTGELFF. The CDR3, as DNA: TGTGCCAGCAGCGGGACTACAGGGACGGACACCGGGGAGCTGTTTTTT. V is TRBV7-9 and J is TRBJ2-2, with D perhaps matching TRBD2 (7 bases). The CDR3 is 16 residues long. Trimming pared 5 bases from V and 3 bases from J, leaving 16 bases between. Germline assignment: CDR1 SEHNR and CDR2 FQNEAQ (reference sequence).

The gene calls are TRBV19 and TRBJ2-3; TRBD2 is a possible D gene (6 bases). Germline CDR1 is LNHDA and CDR2 is SQIVND (reference sequence). Trimming left V 3 bases short and J 0 bases short, with 13 bases between. CDR3 length equals 16 residues. In DNA form, the CDR3 reads TGTGCCAGTAGTATCCCCCGGGGGACTAGCACAGATACGCAGTATTTT. As protein: CASSIPRGTSTDTQYF.

The chain joins TRBV5-1 to TRBJ2-6, with D possibly being TRBD2 (5 bases). V was pared by 4 bases and J by 0 bases, with 11 bases between. The CDR3 has 16 residues. The germline gives CDR1 SGHRS, CDR2 YFSETQ. CDR3 DNA sequence: TGCGCCAGCAGCACGGACGGGGTCTCTGGGGCCAACGTCCTGACTTTC. Translation gives CASSTDGVSGANVLTF.

CDR3 nucleotides: TGTGCCAGCTCACCCGAACCGAGCGGTAACAGGGGGTACTTC. Amino acids: CASSPEPSGNRGYF. This sequence joins TRBV18 and TRBJ2-7; 7 bases agree with TRBD1. J lost 12 bases, V lost 3 bases, and 14 bases had no gene match. CDR1 and CDR2 from the germline V gene are KGHSH and LQKENI. The CDR3 consists of 14 residues.

This clone has more than one count but fewer than ten. The V call is TRBV9, the J call TRBJ2-7; tentatively, D is TRBD2 (7 bases). Trimming pared 0 bases from V and 6 bases from J, leaving 10 bases between. Looked up from germline, CDR1 is SGDLS and CDR2 is YYNGEE. The CDR3 runs to 13 residues. This chain's CDR3 is CASSVEGGSEQYF. DNA of the CDR3: TGTGCCAGCAGCGTAGAGGGGGGGAGCGAGCAGTACTTC.

This chain links TRBV28 with TRBJ2-7, with D perhaps TRBD2 (6 bases). The length of the CDR3 is 15 residues. Trimming pared 6 bases from V and 5 bases from J, leaving 20 bases between. From germline, CDR1 is MDHEN and CDR2 SYDVKM. The CDR3 loop reads CASRLAGYSAHEQYF. In DNA, the CDR3 is TGTGCCAGCAGGCTGGCGGGGTACAGCGCCCACGAGCAGTACTTC.

This clone appeared a few times. The genes are TRBV6-5 and TRBJ1-5; D unclear. The CDR3 covers 15 residues. Deletions cut 0 bases from V and 6 bases from J, with 12 bases between. Germline assignment: CDR1 MNHEY and CDR2 SVGAGI. The CDR3 reads CASSYSSLLRQPQHF. CDR3 in DNA: TGTGCCAGCAGTTACTCCTCCCTTCTACGTCAGCCCCAGCATTTT.

The chain carries TRBV14 and TRBJ2-7; D is undetermined. The CDR3 consists of 14 residues. Per germline, CDR1 SGHDN and CDR2 FVKESK. Trimming stripped 1 base from V and 9 bases from J, with 16 bases between. The CDR3 is CASSQGSMAEAQYF. CDR3 in DNA: TGTGCCAGCAGCCAAGGAAGTATGGCTGAGGCGCAGTACTTC. Full variable domain (missing parts from reference TRBV14 and TRBJ2-7): EAGVTQFPSHSVIEKGQTVTLRCDPISGHDNLYWYRRVMGKEIKFLLHFVKESKQDESGMPNNRFLAERTGGTYSTLKVQPAELEDSGVYFCASSQGSMAEAQYFGPGTRLTVT.

V is TRBV11-3 and J is TRBJ2-3; 7 bases align to TRBD2. From germline, CDR1 is SGHNT and CDR2 YENEEA. The CDR3 totals 15 residues. V lost 5 bases to trimming and J lost 1 base; unmatched junction nucleotides: 6. The CDR3 here is CASSPGGRGTDTQYF. The CDR3, as DNA: TGTGCCAGCAGCCCCGGAGGGAGGGGCACAGATACGCAGTATTTT.